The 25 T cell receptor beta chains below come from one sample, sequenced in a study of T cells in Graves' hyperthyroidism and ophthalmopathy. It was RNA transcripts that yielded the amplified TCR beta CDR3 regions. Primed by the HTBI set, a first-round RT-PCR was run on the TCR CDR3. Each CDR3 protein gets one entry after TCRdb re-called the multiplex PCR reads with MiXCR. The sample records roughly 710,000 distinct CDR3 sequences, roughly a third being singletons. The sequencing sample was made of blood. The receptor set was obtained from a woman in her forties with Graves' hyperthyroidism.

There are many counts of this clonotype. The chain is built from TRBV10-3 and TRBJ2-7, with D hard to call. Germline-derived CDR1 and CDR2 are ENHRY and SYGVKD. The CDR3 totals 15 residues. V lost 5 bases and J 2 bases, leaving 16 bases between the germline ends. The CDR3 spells CAISPQASPPYEQYF. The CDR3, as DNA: TGTGCCATCAGTCCCCAGGCGTCCCCCCCCTACGAGCAGTACTTC.

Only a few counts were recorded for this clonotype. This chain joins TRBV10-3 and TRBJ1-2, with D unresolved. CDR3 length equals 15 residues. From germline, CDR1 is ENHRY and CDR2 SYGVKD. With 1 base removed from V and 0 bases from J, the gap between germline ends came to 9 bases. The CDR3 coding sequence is TGTGCCATCAGTGAGTACGTGGAAGCTAACTATGGCTACACCTTC. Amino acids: CAISEYVEANYGYTF.

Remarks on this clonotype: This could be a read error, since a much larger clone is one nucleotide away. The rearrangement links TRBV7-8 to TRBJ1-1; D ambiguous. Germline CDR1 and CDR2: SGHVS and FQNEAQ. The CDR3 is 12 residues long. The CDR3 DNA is TGTACCAGCAGCTTAATCTCCCCTGAAGCTTTCTTT. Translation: CTSSLISPEAFF.

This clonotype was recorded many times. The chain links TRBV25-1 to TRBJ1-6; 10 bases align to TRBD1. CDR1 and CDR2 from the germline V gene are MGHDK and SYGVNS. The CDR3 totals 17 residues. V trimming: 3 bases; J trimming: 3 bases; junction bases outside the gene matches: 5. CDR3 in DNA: TGTGCCAGCAGTGAGACCGGGACAGGGGACTATAATTCACCCCTCCACTTT. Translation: CASSETGTGDYNSPLHF.

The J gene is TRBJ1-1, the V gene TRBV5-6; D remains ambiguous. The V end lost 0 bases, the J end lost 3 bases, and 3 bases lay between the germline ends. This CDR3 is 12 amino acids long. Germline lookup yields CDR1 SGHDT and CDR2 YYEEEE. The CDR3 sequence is CASSLDYTEAFF. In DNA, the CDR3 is TGTGCCAGCAGCTTGGACTACACTGAAGCTTTCTTT. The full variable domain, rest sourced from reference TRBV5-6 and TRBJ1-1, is DAGVTQSPTHLIKTRGQQVTLRCSPKSGHDTVSWYQQALGQGPQFIFQYYEEEERQRGNFPDRFSGHQFPNYSSELNVNALLLGDSALYLCASSLDYTEAFFGQGTRLTVV.

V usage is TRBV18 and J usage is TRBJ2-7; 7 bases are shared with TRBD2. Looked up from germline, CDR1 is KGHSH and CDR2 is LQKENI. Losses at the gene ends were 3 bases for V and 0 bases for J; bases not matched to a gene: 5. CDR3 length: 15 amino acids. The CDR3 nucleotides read TGTGCCAGCTCACCTAATCCTAGCGGCTCCTACGAGCAGTACTTC. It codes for CASSPNPSGSYEQYF. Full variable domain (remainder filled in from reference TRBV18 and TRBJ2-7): NAGVMQNPRHLVRRRGQEARLRCSPMKGHSHVYWYRQLPEEGLKFMVYLQKENIIDESGMPKERFSAEFPKEGPSILRIQQVVRGDSAAYFCASSPNPSGSYEQYFGPGTRLTVT.

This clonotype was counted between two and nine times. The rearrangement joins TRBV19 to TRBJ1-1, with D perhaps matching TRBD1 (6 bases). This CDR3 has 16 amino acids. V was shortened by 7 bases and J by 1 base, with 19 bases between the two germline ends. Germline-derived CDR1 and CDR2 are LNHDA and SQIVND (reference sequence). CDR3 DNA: TGTGCCAGTACTCGGACAGAGGCCGCAGGGAACACTGAAGCTTTCTTT. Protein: CASTRTEAAGNTEAFF.

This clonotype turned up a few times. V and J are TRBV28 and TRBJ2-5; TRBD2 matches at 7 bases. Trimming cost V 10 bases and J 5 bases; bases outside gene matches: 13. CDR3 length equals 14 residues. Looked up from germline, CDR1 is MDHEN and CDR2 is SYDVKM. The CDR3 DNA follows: TGTGCCACCTCGGGAGCGGGGAGAGTTGAGACCCAGTACTTC. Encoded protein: CATSGAGRVETQYF.

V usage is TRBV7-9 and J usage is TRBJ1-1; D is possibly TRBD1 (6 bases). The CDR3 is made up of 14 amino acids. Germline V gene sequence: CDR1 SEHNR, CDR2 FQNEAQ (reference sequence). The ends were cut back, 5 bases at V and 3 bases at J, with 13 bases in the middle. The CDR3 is CASSPSTGHTEAFF. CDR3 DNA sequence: TGTGCCAGCAGCCCATCGACAGGCCACACTGAAGCTTTCTTT.

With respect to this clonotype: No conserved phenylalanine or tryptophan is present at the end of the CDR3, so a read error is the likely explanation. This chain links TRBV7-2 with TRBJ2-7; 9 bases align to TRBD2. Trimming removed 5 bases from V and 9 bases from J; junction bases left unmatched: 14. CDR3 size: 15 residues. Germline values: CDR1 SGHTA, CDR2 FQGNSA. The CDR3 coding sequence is TGTGCCAGCAGCGACGGTAGCGGGAGAGGTAACGGGCAGTACCTC. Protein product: CASSDGSGRGNGQYL.

CDR3 sequence (DNA): TGTGCCAGCAGCTTAGTGTGCGGGAGCTTTGATACGCAGTATTTT. The encoded protein is CASSLVCGSFDTQYF. The chain carries TRBV7-6 and TRBJ2-3, with 7 bases lining up with TRBD2. Germline CDR1 and CDR2: SGHVS and FNYEAQ. V trimming: 1 base; J trimming: 6 bases; junction bases outside the gene matches: 7. The CDR3 is 15 amino acids.

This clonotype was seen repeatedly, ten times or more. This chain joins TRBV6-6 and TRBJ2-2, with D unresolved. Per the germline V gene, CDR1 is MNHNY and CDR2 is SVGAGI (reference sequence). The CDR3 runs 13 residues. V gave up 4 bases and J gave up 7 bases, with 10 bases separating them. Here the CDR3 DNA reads TGTGCCAGCAGTTTCGTGGGGAACGGGGAGCTGTTTTTT. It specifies CASSFVGNGELFF.

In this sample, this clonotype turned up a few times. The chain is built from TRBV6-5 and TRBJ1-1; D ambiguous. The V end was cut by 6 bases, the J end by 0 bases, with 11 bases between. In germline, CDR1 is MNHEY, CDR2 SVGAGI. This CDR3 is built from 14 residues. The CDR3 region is CASRYSHMNTEAFF. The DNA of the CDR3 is TGTGCCAGCAGGTATTCCCACATGAACACTGAAGCTTTCTTT.

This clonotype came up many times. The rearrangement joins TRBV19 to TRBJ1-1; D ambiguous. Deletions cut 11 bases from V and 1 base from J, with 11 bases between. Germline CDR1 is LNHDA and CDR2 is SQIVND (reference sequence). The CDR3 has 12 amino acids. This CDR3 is CASHRANTEAFF. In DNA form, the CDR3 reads TGTGCCTCGCATCGGGCGAACACTGAAGCTTTCTTT.

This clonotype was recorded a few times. The CDR3 coding sequence is TGTGCCAGCAGCTTGGCCGGTCGAGCCCCTACAGGCTACACCTTC. Translating it yields CASSLAGRAPTGYTF. The rearrangement links TRBV5-8 to TRBJ1-2; no firm D call. The CDR3 totals 15 residues. Trimming took off 0 bases at V and 8 bases at J, with 17 bases between the two ends. In germline, CDR1 is SGHTS, CDR2 YDEGEE.

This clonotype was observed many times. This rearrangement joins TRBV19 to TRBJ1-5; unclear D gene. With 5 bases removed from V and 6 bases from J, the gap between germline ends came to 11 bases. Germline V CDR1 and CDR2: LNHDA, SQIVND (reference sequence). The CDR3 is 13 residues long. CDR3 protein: CASSVRDRQPQHF. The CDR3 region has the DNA TGTGCCAGTAGTGTTCGGGATCGTCAGCCCCAGCATTTT. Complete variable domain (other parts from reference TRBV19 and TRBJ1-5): DGGITQSPKYLFRKEGQNVTLSCEQNLNHDAMYWYRQDPGQGLRLIYYSQIVNDFQKGDIAEGYSVSREKKESFPLTVTSAQKNPTAFYLCASSVRDRQPQHFGDGTRLSIL.

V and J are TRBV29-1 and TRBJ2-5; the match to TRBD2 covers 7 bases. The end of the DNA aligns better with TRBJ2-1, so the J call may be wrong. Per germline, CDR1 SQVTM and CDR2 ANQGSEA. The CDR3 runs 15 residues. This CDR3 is CSVDDSGGPSVRQFF. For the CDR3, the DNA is TGCAGCGTTGATGACTCGGGGGGACCCTCTGTACGGCAGTTCTTC.

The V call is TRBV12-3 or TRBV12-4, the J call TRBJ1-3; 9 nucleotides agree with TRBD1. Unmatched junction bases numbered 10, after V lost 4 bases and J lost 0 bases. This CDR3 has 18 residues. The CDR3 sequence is CASSSEGTGPRSGNTIYF. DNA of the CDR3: TGTGCCAGCAGTTCAGAGGGGACAGGGCCCCGCTCTGGAAACACCATATATTTT.

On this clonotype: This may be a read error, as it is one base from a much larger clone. The CDR3 bases are TGTGCCAGCGGCCTAAGTGGACAGATCAACTATGGCTACACCTTC. Its translation: CASGLSGQINYGYTF. The chain uses TRBV7-2 and TRBJ1-2; D is perhaps TRBD1 (6 bases). The CDR3 spans 15 residues. Germline CDR1 SGHTA, CDR2 FQGNSA. The ends were cut back, 8 bases at V and 2 bases at J, with 18 bases in the middle.

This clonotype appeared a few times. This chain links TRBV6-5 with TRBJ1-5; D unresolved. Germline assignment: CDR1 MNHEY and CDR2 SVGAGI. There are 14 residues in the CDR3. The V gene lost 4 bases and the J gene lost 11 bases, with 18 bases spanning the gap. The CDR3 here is CASSSLGSASSQHF. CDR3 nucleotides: TGTGCCAGCAGTTCCTTAGGGAGCGCCTCATCCCAGCATTTT.

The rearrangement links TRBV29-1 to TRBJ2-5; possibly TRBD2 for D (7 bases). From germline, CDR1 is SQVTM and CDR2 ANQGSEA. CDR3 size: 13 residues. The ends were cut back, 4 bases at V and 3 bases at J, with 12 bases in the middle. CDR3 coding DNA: TGCAGCGTTGGCGGGGGCACGAAAGAGACCCAGTACTTC. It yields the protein CSVGGGTKETQYF. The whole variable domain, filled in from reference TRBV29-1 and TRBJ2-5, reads SAVISQKPSRDICQRGTSLTIQCQVDSQVTMMFWYRQQPGQSLTLIATANQGSEATYESGFVIDKFPISRPNLTFSTLTVSNMSPEDSSIYLCSVGGGTKETQYFGPGTRLLVL.

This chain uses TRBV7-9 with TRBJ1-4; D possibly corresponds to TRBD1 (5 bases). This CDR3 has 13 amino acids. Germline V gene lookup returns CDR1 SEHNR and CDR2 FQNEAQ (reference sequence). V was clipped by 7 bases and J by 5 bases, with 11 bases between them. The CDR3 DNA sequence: TGTGCCAGCACCCCGGGGGGGAATGAAAAACTGTTTTTT. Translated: CASTPGGNEKLFF.

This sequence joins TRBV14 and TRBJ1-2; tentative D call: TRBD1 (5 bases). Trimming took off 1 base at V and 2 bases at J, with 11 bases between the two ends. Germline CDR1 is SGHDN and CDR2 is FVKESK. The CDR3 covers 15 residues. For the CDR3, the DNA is TGTGCCAGCAGCCAAGGGGACTTCCGAAACTATGGCTACACCTTC. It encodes CASSQGDFRNYGYTF.

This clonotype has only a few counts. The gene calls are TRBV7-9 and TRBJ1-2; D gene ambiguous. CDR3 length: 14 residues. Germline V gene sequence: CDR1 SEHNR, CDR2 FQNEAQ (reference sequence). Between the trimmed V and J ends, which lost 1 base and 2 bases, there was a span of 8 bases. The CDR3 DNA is TGTGCCAGCAGCTTAGTCCTAGGGAACTATGGCTACACCTTC. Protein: CASSLVLGNYGYTF.

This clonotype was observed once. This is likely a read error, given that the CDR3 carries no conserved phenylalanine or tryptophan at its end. The DNA for the CDR3 is TGCGCCGGCAGCCAAGTGAGGTCTTCACCCCTCCACTCT. It specifies CAGSQVRSSPLHS. The chain combines TRBV7-9 with TRBJ1-6; no clear D. Looked up from germline, CDR1 is SEHNR and CDR2 is FQNEAQ (reference sequence). The CDR3 has 13 amino acids.